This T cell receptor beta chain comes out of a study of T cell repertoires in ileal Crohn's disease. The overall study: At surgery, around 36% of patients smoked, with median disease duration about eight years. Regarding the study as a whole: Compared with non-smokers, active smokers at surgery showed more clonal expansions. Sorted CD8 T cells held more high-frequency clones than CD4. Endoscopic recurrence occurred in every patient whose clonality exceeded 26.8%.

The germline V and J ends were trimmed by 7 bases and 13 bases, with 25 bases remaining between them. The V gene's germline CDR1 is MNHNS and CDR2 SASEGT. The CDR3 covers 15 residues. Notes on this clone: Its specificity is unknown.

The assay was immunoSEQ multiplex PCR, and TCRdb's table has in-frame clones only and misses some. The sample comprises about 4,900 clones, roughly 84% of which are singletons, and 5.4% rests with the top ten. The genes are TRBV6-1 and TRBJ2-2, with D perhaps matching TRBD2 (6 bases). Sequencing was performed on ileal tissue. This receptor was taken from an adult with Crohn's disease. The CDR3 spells CASTKPGGRGMWLFF. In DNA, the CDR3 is TGTGCCAGCACCAAACCCGGGGGACGGGGGATGTGGCTGTTTTTT.